This TCR beta chain was obtained from a study of T cells in Graves' hyperthyroidism and ophthalmopathy. Study-wide points: A model built on 13 V-J features separated ophthalmopathy from stable hyperthyroidism.

This clonotype was seen repeatedly, ten times or more. Its antigen is as yet unknown. Amplified TCR beta CDR3 regions came from RNA transcripts. Carried out on the TCR CDR3, a first-round RT-PCR used the HTBI primer set. TCRdb re-called the multiplex PCR reads with MiXCR, one entry per CDR3 protein. The table lists about 350,000 distinct CDR3 sequences, 15% to 20% of them singletons. Duration under 3 months, a NOSPECS grade of at least 4, and a Clinical Activity Score of at least 3 characterized the ophthalmopathy patients. V was shortened by 6 bases and J by 0 bases, with 12 bases between the two germline ends. The CDR3 is 15 residues long. The V gene's germline CDR1 is MNHNS and CDR2 SASEGT.

This chain uses TRBV6-1 with TRBJ1-3; D ambiguous. The TCR sequence derives from a middle-aged woman with Graves' ophthalmopathy. Sequences were obtained from blood. CDR3 residues: CASSRDPSSGNTIYF. The DNA of the CDR3 is TGTGCCAGCAGCCGTGACCCAAGCTCTGGAAACACCATATATTTT.